The 4 T cell receptor beta chains reported below all come from one sample, sequenced in a study of T cell repertoires in cytomegalovirus infection (dated by TCRdb to the late 2010s). Sample treatment or condition, as interpreted from the label and publication: in vitro stimulation with specific CMV peptide epitopes to enrich CMV-specific T cells. The data were produced on an Illumina HiSeq 1500. TCRdb took the public reads, trimmed them with fastp at Q25, ran MiXCR for clone calling and kept in-frame beta chains. Each record represents a unique CDR3 protein, reported with the most common genes and DNA among its rows. This sample is represented by 300,000 to 400,000 distinct CDR3 sequences; 29% of them were singletons. The ten largest clones represent 20% of the sample. These receptors have no identified antigens. The specimen was cultured PBMCs, collected from culture after CMV antigen stimulation. These receptor sequences come from a human donor in good health (CMV status not recorded). Some clones in this sample may be carry-over from other donors' samples.

The chain combines TRBV7-2 with TRBJ1-2, with 8 bases aligning to TRBD1. CDR3 length: 14 amino acids. The germline V gene encodes CDR1 SGHTA and CDR2 FQGNSA. V lost 3 bases and J lost 6; bases outside the gene matches: 6. The CDR3 reads CASSFPDRDNGYTF. The CDR3 DNA follows: TGTGCCAGCAGCTTTCCGGACAGGGACAATGGCTACACCTTC.

This clonotype occurred a few times. The rearrangement links TRBV7-9 to TRBJ2-3; perhaps TRBD1 as D (6 bases). The CDR3 extends over 16 amino acids. V was trimmed by 5 bases and J by 1 base, leaving 16 bases between them. Germline V gene lookup returns CDR1 SEHNR and CDR2 FQNEAQ (reference sequence). The DNA of the CDR3 is TGTGCCAGCAGCCGAGGACAGTCCTGGGGCACAGATACGCAGTATTTT. Translated, it gives CASSRGQSWGTDTQYF.

In this sample, this clonotype turned up many times. This chain links TRBV5-6 with TRBJ1-4; the match to TRBD1 covers 7 bases. Losses at the gene ends were 4 bases for V and 2 bases for J; bases not matched to a gene: 2. The CDR3 is made up of 14 amino acids. Per germline, CDR1 SGHDT and CDR2 YYEEEE. CDR3 residues: CASSRQGTNEKLFF. The CDR3 DNA reads TGTGCCAGCAGCCGACAGGGCACTAATGAAAAACTGTTTTTT.

Ten or more counts support this clonotype. CDR3 in amino acids: CASSLDKFPGLGSYEQYF. In DNA form, the CDR3 reads TGTGCCAGCAGCTTAGATAAATTTCCGGGACTAGGGTCCTACGAGCAGTACTTC. The chain is built from TRBV11-2 and TRBJ2-7, with 8 nucleotides matching TRBD2. This CDR3 has 18 amino acids. The V segment lost 0 bases and the J segment 1 base; nucleotides outside the gene matches: 11. Germline CDR1 reads SGHAT; CDR2 reads FQNNGV.